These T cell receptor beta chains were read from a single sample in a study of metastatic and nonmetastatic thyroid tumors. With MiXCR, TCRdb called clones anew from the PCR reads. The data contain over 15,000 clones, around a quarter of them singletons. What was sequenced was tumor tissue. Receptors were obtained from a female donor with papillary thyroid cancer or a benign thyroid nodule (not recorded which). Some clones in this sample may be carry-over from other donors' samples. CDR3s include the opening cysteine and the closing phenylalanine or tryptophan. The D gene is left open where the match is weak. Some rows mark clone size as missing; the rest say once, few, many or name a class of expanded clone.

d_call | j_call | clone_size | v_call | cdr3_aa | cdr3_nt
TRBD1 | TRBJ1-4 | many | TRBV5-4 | CASSLNRGLNEKLFF | TGTGCCAGCAGCCTGAACAGGGGACTTAATGAAAAACTGTTTTTT
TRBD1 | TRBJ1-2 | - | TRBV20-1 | CSASGTAYGYTF | TGCAGTGCTAGCGGGACAGCCTATGGCTACACCTTC
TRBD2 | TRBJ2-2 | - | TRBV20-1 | CSARDSEPSGDSNTGELFF | TGCAGTGCTAGAGACTCCGAGCCGAGCGGGGATTCGAACACCGGGGAGCTGTTTTTT
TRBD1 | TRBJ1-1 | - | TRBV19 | CASGGTGSTEAFF | TGTGCCAGTGGGGGGACAGGGTCCACTGAAGCTTTCTTT
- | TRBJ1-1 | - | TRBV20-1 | CSAAYTGTEAFF | TGCAGTGCTGCGTATACCGGTACTGAAGCTTTCTTT
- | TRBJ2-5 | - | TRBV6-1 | CASSRKWGSGEETQYF | TGTGCCAGCAGTAGGAAATGGGGGAGTGGGGAGGAGACCCAGTACTTC
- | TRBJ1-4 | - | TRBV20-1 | CSASRGVSVNQPNEKLFF | TGCAGTGCTAGTCGTGGGGTCTCTGTAAACCAGCCTAATGAAAAACTGTTTTTT
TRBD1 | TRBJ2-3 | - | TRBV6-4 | CASSDGYGSTGGDGSDTQYF | TGTGCCAGCAGTGACGGGTATGGGAGTACAGGGGGCGACGGATCAGATACGCAGTATTTT
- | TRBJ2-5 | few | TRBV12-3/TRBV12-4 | CAISQTVWRGTQYF | TGTGCCATCAGCCAAACGGTATGGCGGGGGACCCAGTACTTC
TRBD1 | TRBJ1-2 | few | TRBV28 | CASSDSSDRGRGYTF | TGTGCCAGCAGTGACTCTTCGGACAGGGGACGTGGCTACACCTTC
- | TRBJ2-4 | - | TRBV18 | CASSPGAKNIQYF | TGTGCCAGCTCACCAGGGGCCAAAAACATTCAGTACTTC
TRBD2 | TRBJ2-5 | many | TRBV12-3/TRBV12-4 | CASRSTSGAIQETQYF | TGTGCCAGCAGGTCGACTAGCGGGGCAATTCAAGAGACCCAGTACTTC
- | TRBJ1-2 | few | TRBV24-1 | CATSHSHPGEGRGYTF | TGTGCCACCAGCCATTCCCACCCCGGGGAGGGCCGCGGCTACACCTTC
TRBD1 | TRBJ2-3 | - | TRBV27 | CASSAGTGRHTDTQYF | TGTGCCAGCAGTGCAGGGACAGGGAGACACACAGATACGCAGTATTTT
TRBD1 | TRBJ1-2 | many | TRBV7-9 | CASSAAQGARGYTF | TGTGCCAGCAGCGCAGCACAGGGGGCGAGGGGCTACACCTTC
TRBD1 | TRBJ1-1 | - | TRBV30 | CAWSTQGRAFF | TGTGCCTGGAGCACACAGGGGCGGGCTTTCTTT
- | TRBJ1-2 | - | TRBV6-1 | CASSPSGQLRGYTF | TGTGCCAGCAGTCCTTCAGGCCAACTTCGGGGCTACACCTTC
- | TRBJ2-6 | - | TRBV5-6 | CASSWGRGLGANVLTF | TGTGCCAGCAGCTGGGGAAGGGGTCTGGGGGCCAACGTCCTGACTTTC
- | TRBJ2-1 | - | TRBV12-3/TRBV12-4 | CAINRSGWKYNEQFF | TGTGCCATCAACCGGAGTGGGTGGAAGTACAATGAGCAGTTCTTC
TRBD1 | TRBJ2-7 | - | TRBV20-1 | CSARPTDREYEQYF | TGCAGTGCTAGACCGACAGACAGGGAATACGAGCAGTACTTC
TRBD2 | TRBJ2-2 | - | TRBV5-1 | CASSFSGSGTGELFF | TGCGCCAGCAGCTTTAGCGGGAGTGGTACCGGGGAGCTGTTTTTT
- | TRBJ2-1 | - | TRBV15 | CATSRKRTGVQFF | TGTGCCACCAGCCGCAAAAGGACCGGCGTGCAGTTCTTC
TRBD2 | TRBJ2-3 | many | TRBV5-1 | CASSLLGLAGGTDTQYF | TGCGCCAGCAGCTTGCTTGGACTAGCGGGAGGCACAGATACGCAGTATTTT
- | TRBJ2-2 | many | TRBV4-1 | CASSQDGHTGELFF | TGCGCCAGCAGCCAAGATGGTCACACCGGGGAGCTGTTTTTT
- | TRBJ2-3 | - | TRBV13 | CASMGTLITDTQYF | TGTGCCAGCATGGGTACACTTATCACAGATACGCAGTATTTT
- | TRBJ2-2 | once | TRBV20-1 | CSARPGLMNTGELFF | TGCAGTGCTAGACCGGGACTGATGAACACCGGGGAGCTGTTTTTT
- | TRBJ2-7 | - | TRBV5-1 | CASSLVLGGYEQYF | TGCGCCAGCAGCTTAGTACTAGGCGGGTACGAGCAGTACTTC
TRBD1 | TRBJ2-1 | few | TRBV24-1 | CATIDPRGTVGVFF | TGTGCCACCATTGATCCGCGTGGGACAGTTGGGGTGTTCTTC
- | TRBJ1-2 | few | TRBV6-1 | CASSEYTTAKHGYTF | TGTGCCAGCAGTGAATACACGACAGCTAAGCATGGCTACACCTTC
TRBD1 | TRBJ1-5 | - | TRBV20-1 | CSARLTGEQPQHF | TGCAGTGCTAGACTGACAGGGGAACAGCCCCAGCATTTT
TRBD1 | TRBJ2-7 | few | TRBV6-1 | CASNSRTGPSYEQYF | TGTGCCAGCAACTCCCGGACAGGCCCTTCCTACGAGCAGTACTTC
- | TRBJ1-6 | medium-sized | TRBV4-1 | CASSQLTVDSPLHF | TGCGCCAGCAGCCAACTGACCGTCGATTCACCCCTCCACTTT
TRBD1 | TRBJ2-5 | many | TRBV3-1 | CASSQATGTGKTQYF | TGTGCCAGCAGCCAGGCTACCGGGACAGGGAAGACCCAGTACTTC
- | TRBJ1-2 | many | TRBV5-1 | CASSLGPGTLGYGYTF | TGCGCCAGCAGCTTGGGTCCGGGGACCTTGGGCTATGGCTACACCTTC
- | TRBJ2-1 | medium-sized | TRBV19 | CASSIAPGLNEQFF | TGTGCCAGTAGTATAGCGCCGGGGCTCAATGAGCAGTTCTTC
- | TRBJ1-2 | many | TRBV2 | CASSEAASGYGYTF | TGTGCCAGCAGTGAAGCAGCGAGCGGCTATGGCTACACTTTC
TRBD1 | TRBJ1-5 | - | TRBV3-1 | CASSLQGDGNQPQHF | TGTGCCAGCAGCCTACAGGGGGATGGCAATCAGCCCCAGCATTTT
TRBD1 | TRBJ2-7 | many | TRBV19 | CASSMNGQGAYEQYF | TGTGCCAGTAGTATGAATGGACAGGGGGCCTACGAGCAGTACTTC
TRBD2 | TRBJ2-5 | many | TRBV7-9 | CASSLERGRETQYF | TGTGCCAGCAGCTTAGAGCGGGGACGAGAGACCCAGTACTTC
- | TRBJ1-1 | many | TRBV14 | CASSLFRGSEAFF | TGTGCCAGCAGCCTTTTCAGAGGGTCTGAAGCTTTCTTT
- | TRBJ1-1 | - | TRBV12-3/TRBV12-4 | CASSPRGDEAFF | TGTGCCAGCAGTCCGAGGGGAGATGAAGCTTTCTTT
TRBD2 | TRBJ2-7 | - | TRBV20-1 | CSARVPVVESSGRSSYEQYF | TGCAGTGCTAGAGTCCCTGTGGTTGAGAGTAGCGGGAGATCGTCCTACGAGCAGTACTTC
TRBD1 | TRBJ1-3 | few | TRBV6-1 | CASTLTGDFIGNTIYF | TGTGCCAGCACTCTGACAGGGGACTTTATTGGAAACACCATATATTTT
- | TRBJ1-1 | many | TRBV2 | CASSEKGLGTEAFF | TGTGCCAGCAGTGAAAAGGGATTGGGCACTGAAGCTTTCTTT
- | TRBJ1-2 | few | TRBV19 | CASLGLPNYGYTF | TGTGCCAGTCTTGGACTTCCTAACTATGGCTACACCTTC